Below, one TCR beta chain is given with its context. Which antigen it targets is not known. No base quality values were provided; no much bigger clone lies one nucleotide off. The library relied on 5' RACE. The instrument was an Illumina HiSeq 2500. A second roughly 6 to 12 cycle PCR used a sample-barcoded 5' primer and a J-beta primer mix. A unique molecular identifier was introduced onto each TCR beta cDNA molecule by a template-switch 5' adaptor carrying 12 random nucleotides. Each sample yielded at least 3 million CDR3-containing paired-end reads. First-strand cDNA was synthesized from all RNA with the Mint cDNA synthesis kit, primed by a TRBC-specific oligonucleotide. Following uracil-DNA glycosylase treatment, all cDNA underwent a first 18-cycle PCR with the universal primers M1SS and BC2_uni_R. The original methods were these. Each sample was normalized by randomly selecting 1 million high-quality reads, each carrying a distinct molecular identifier. Reads with shared molecular identifiers were discarded instead of being binned into consensus sequences. CDR3 identification, clonotype clustering and error correction used MiTCR with a Q25 quality threshold and the strictest error-elimination algorithm. Lower-bound total TCR beta diversity was estimated with a nonparametric unseen species model using Euler transformation. TCRdb cleaned the public reads at Q25 with fastp, built clones with MiXCR and kept in-frame beta chains. A single entry per CDR3 protein holds the most common genes and DNA from its merged rows. TCRdb's processing, not the authors' own work, is the source of the V and J calls. The sample table lists around 1,500,000 distinct CDR3 sequences, about 30% of them with a count of one. Approximately 7.7% of the sample is taken by the ten largest.

The donors were some 36 Caucasian individuals from Russia, aged 6 to 90 years, who were systemically healthy. Each donor gave ten milliliters of peripheral blood, drawn into EDTA-treated Vacutainer tubes. Ficoll-Paque density-gradient centrifugation was used to isolate PBMCs, with at least 6.5 million obtained per sample. Total RNA, at least 6 micrograms per sample, was extracted from PBMCs with Trizol reagent. Naive CD45RAhigh/CD27high T cell percentages were measured by flow cytometry on a PBMC aliquot from every donor. The data derive from a study of blood T cells in healthy people across ages (dated by TCRdb to about 2015). About the study as a whole: Template switching captured roughly one uniquely barcoded TCR beta cDNA molecule per two T cells in model experiments. To avoid experimental bias, donors of different ages were spread randomly across the sequencing lanes. Using the same blood draw, the study looked at two additional independent replicas of 1 million unique cDNA reads for two donors, one aged 18 to 30 and the other aged 80 or older. The donors were divided into four age groups: young (average around 16 years), middle-aged (approximately 41), aged (around 59) and long-lived (approximately 74). Age-related changes in TCR beta repertoire diversity were measured in the study by deep sequencing normalized with unique cDNA molecular identifiers.

What the authors observed across the whole study: Because donor CMV infection status was unknown, age-related changes in expanded clonotypes were potentially confounded. The percentage of naive T cells measured by flow cytometry correlated strongly with observed TCR beta diversity. The long-lived group showed more naive CD4+ T cells, fewer expanded clones and increased TCR diversity than the aged group, suggesting age selection. Bulk unsorted PBMC profiling prevented conclusive comparison of naive and antigen-experienced compartments. As age increased, observed TCR beta diversity per million T cells dropped in a roughly linear way, and a significant reduction was already evident by age around 41. Estimates of total diversity based on one million sequenced T cells were considered lower bounds and underestimates.

V gives up 6 bases and J gives up 5 bases, and the segment between their germline ends measures 13 bases. The germline V gene (reference sequence) supplies CDR1 MNHEY and CDR2 SMNVEV. The CDR3 measures 13 amino acids from cysteine to phenylalanine. Only CDR3 DNA remains: 39 bases, in frame from the first base. This TCR came from a woman aged 25 to 45 in good health. The V and J segments used are TRBV27 and TRBJ1-2; a confident D gene designation cannot be given. Sequencing input: blood. The CDR3 amino acid sequence is: CASRLNRSYGYTF. The bases are TGTGCCAGCAGGCTTAACCGGAGTTATGGCTACACCTTC.